Described below is a single T cell receptor (beta chain) sequence and its context. No cognate antigen has been identified for it. Nothing much larger sits one base from this clone, and base qualities are not available. This sample is part of a study of blood T cell repertoires in COVID-19 (dated by TCRdb to 2018 to 2020). A note on the overall study: Samples from collaborators originated in the United States, Italy and Spain and spanned both the acute and convalescent phases of COVID-19. The material from the prospective study consisted of cDNA or gDNA derived from T cells, B-cell-depleted T cells, or PBMCs. A freely available public database, intended as a resource for researchers studying the immune response to SARS-CoV-2, is where the repertoires were released. Where available, HLA class I and class II types were obtained from metadata supplied by the sample provider rather than from assay-based typing. The dataset comprised deeply sampled blood TCRbeta repertoires from subjects exposed to, actively infected with, or recovered from COVID-19. A de-identified subject ID, COVID-19 status, age in years and sex were almost always included in the sample metadata. The samples were drawn from the first 160 participants of the ongoing ImmuneRACE study and from under 1,500 subjects provided by 6 global collaborators.

TCRbeta CDR3 regions were amplified from genomic DNA by means of the immunoSEQ Assay, a bias-controlled multiplex PCR. Per the original workflow: Within the assay, amplification of reference gene primers was used to estimate how many nucleated cells each sample contained. To quantify the absolute abundance of each unique TCRbeta CDR3 rearrangement, sequence reads were collapsed and filtered. Productive Simpson clonality was computed per sample as the square root of Simpson's diversity index over productive rearrangements. TCRdb's version of the immuneACCESS table is confined to in-frame rearrangements and falls short of the full clone set. An unresolved V gene accounts for under half of the shortfall where checked; the remainder is of unknown origin. V and J calls and clone size come straight from that table; D and trimming were deduced from the DNA. In this sample the table shows 200,000 to 250,000 clones, 80% of which occur a single time. The top ten clones comprise under 4.5% of the sample.

What the authors observed across the whole study: How much clinical and demographic metadata was included differed by source and by participant, and the metadata was provided uncurated.

Participants in the prospective study were enrolled through a virtual design, were aged about 18 to 90 years, and lived in fewer than 30 United States geographic areas. Cohort assignment in the prospective study relied on participant-reported clinical history from a screening survey and a study questionnaire. In the prospective study, whole blood, serum and a nasopharyngeal or oropharyngeal swab were collected from each participant by mobile phlebotomists. Prospective study participants could optionally give additional blood draws and questionnaires over a 2-month period. Before DNA extraction, prospective study blood samples were shipped either frozen or at room temperature. Looking up the germline V gene (reference sequence) yields CDR1 LNHDA and CDR2 SQIVND. Relative to germline, V is 3 bases shorter and J is 4 bases shorter, with 9 bases between their ends. The cysteine opens and the phenylalanine closes a CDR3 of 13 amino acids. Kept here is only the CDR3 DNA, which spans 39 bases and is read in frame from base 1.

The sequenced material came from PBMCs or T cells enriched from blood (not recorded which). In this chain, TRBV19 is recombined with TRBJ1-1; a tentative D call is TRBD1 (6 bases match). The source is a man younger than 45 with acute COVID-19. The CDR3 here reads CASSIEGGTEAFF. The sequenced DNA: TGTGCCAGTAGTATTGAAGGGGGCACTGAAGCTTTCTTT. The CDR3, completed at both ends by the reference TRBV19 and TRBJ1-1 genes, gives the full variable domain DGGITQSPKYLFRKEGQNVTLSCEQNLNHDAMYWYRQDPGQGLRLIYYSQIVNDFQKGDIAEGYSVSREKKESFPLTVTSAQKNPTAFYLCASSIEGGTEAFFGQGTRLTVV.